This record looks at one T cell receptor beta chain sequence and its context. Antigen specificity is unknown. This nonspecific control used anti-CD3/anti-CD28 bead stimulation of CD4+ T cells. Responding CD4+ T cells were sorted by upregulation of both CD40 ligand and CD69. For around 17 hours, CD8-depleted PBMCs received anti-CD28/CD49d costimulation, a CD40-blocking antibody and enfuvirtide. Deletions cut 0 bases from V and 1 base from J, with 12 bases between. The CDR3 spans 17 residues. The V gene's germline CDR1 is MGHDK and CDR2 SYGVNS. The libraries were made with immunoSEQ version 4 in survey mode. Assay: immunoSEQ multiplex PCR; the TCRdb copy retains only in-frame clones and omits some. The sample records some 41,000 clones, about 87% being singletons. These data come from a study of persistence of HIV-infected CD4 T cells. General study points: CMV- and Gag-responding cells had lower TCRbeta richness than CD3/CD28-responding cells. Antigen-responding cells were enriched for degenerate expanded CDR3beta sequences.

The genes are TRBV25-1 and TRBJ2-2, with D unclear. The sequencing here drew on CD4+ T cells sorted from PBMCs after 18-hour stimulation, taken from a patient who received antiretroviral therapy. The sequence was obtained from an adult man with HIV who was CMV-seropositive. This chain's CDR3 is CASSEYSTVKNTGELFF. The CDR3 nucleotides read TGTGCCAGCAGTGAATATAGCACAGTTAAGAACACCGGGGAGCTGTTTTTT.